This entry lists 12 T cell receptor beta chains sequenced from one sample in a study of blood T cell repertoires in COVID-19. Profiled with immunoSEQ multiplex PCR; TCRdb holds only in-frame clones, not every one. There are roughly 86,000 clones in the sample; about three quarters occur only once, and 8% to 9% lies in the top ten. The specimen was peripheral blood. These TCRs come from a man aged 50 or older who had recovered from COVID-19.

This clone has just one count. J is TRBJ1-2 and V is TRBV25-1, with TRBD1 identical over 9 bases. J lost 4 bases, V lost 5 bases, and 5 bases had no gene match. Germline V gene data show CDR1 as MGHDK and CDR2 as SYGVNS. The CDR3 loop spans 14 amino acids. CDR3 in amino acids: CASSTGTGSYGYTF. CDR3 DNA: TGTGCCAGCAGTACCGGGACAGGGTCCTATGGCTACACCTTC.

This sequence joins TRBV6-4 and TRBJ2-6; tentative D call: TRBD1 (6 bases). The CDR3 totals 17 residues. The germline CDR1 and CDR2 sequences are MRHNA and SNTAGT. V lost 5 bases and J 0 bases, leaving 14 bases between the germline ends. The CDR3 coding sequence is TGTGCCAGCAGTAATGGACAGTCCGGCTCTGGGGCCAACGTCCTGACTTTC. Amino acid sequence: CASSNGQSGSGANVLTF.

The rearrangement joins TRBV5-1 to TRBJ2-7; 10 nucleotides match TRBD1. The germline V gene has CDR1 SGHRS and CDR2 YFSETQ. V shed 0 bases, J shed 5 bases, and the junction held 5 bases outside the gene matches. The length of the CDR3 is 15 residues. CDR3 amino acids: CASSLEGQGNHEQYF. The CDR3 coding sequence is TGCGCCAGCAGCTTGGAGGGACAGGGGAACCACGAGCAGTACTTC. The full variable domain, its missing parts supplied by reference TRBV5-1 and TRBJ2-7, is KAGVTQTPRYLIKTRGQQVTLSCSPISGHRSVSWYQQTPGQGLQFLFEYFSETQRNKGNFPGRFSGRQFSNSRSEMNVSTLELGDSALYLCASSLEGQGNHEQYFGPGTRLTVT.

This chain joins TRBV7-3 and TRBJ2-3; 7 positions match TRBD2. Germline values: CDR1 SGHTA, CDR2 FQGTGA. This CDR3 has 17 residues. After removal of 5 bases from V and 0 bases from J, the junction contained 11 bases not matched to a gene. CDR3 DNA sequence: TGTGCCAGCAGCCTGGGGGGGACCCAAGTTAGCACAGATACGCAGTATTTT. The encoded protein is CASSLGGTQVSTDTQYF.

J is TRBJ1-4 and V is TRBV28, with D uncertain. The CDR3 loop spans 12 amino acids. Germline CDR1 is MDHEN and CDR2 is SYDVKM. Trimming took off 5 bases at V and 7 bases at J, with 8 bases between the two ends. In DNA, the CDR3 is TGTGCCAGCAGTAGTGACACTGAAAAACTGTTTTTT. Residues: CASSSDTEKLFF. The full variable domain, its missing parts supplied by reference TRBV28 and TRBJ1-4, is DVKVTQSSRYLVKRTGEKVFLECVQDMDHENMFWYRQDPGLGLRLIYFSYDVKMKEKGDIPEGYSVSREKKERFSLILESASTNQTSMYLCASSSDTEKLFFGSGTQLSVL.

The chain links TRBV12-3 or TRBV12-4 to TRBJ1-2; 7 bases map to TRBD1. Unmatched junction bases numbered 3, after V lost 4 bases and J lost 4 bases. CDR3 size: 13 residues. CDR3 bases: TGTGCCAGCAGTTCGGGACAGCCCTATGGCTACACCTTC. Its translation is CASSSGQPYGYTF.

V usage is TRBV5-1 and J usage is TRBJ2-5, with a tentative D call TRBD2 (6 bases). V was pared by 3 bases and J by 9 bases, with 12 bases between. Germline V gene data show CDR1 as SGHRS and CDR2 as YFSETQ. The CDR3 runs 12 residues. In DNA form, the CDR3 reads TGCGCCAGCAGCTCAACTAGCTCGGCCCAGTACTTC. Translating it yields CASSSTSSAQYF.

This rearrangement joins TRBV7-8 to TRBJ2-3; a weak D match, TRBD1 (5 bases). Germline-derived CDR1 and CDR2 are SGHVS and FQNEAQ. The CDR3 sequence is 16 residues long. The V gene lost 1 base and the J gene lost 2 bases, with 13 bases spanning the gap. For the CDR3, the DNA is TGTGCCAGCAGCTTAGAGTTGGGGCCCTACACAGATACGCAGTATTTT. Protein: CASSLELGPYTDTQYF. The variable domain in full, with the rest retrieved from reference TRBV7-8 and TRBJ2-3, is GAGVSQSPRYKVAKRGQDVALRCDPISGHVSLFWYQQALGQGPEFLTYFQNEAQLDKSGLPSDRFFAERPEGSVSTLKIQRTQQEDSAVYLCASSLELGPYTDTQYFGPGTRLTVL.

This sequence joins TRBV12-3 or TRBV12-4 and TRBJ2-7, with D possibly being TRBD2 (6 bases). This CDR3 region has 13 residues. Trimming pared 5 bases from V and 0 bases from J, leaving 8 bases between. The CDR3 spells CASSGTYSYEQYF. CDR3 in DNA: TGTGCCAGCAGTGGGACTTACTCCTACGAGCAGTACTTC.

The table lists this clone with a few counts. J is TRBJ1-1 and V is TRBV5-6; TRBD1 might be the D (5 bases). The length of the CDR3 is 16 residues. Germline V CDR1 and CDR2: SGHDT, YYEEEE. V was pared by 1 base and J by 1 base, with 14 bases between. CDR3 amino acids: CASSLTPTVPNTEAFF. Here the CDR3 DNA reads TGTGCCAGCAGCTTGACTCCGACAGTCCCGAACACTGAAGCTTTCTTT.

V gene TRBV7-9 combines with J gene TRBJ2-1; TRBD2 is a possible D gene (5 bases). The CDR3 has 13 residues. CDR1 SEHNR and CDR2 FQNEAQ come from the germline V gene (reference sequence). Trimming left V 10 bases short and J 7 bases short, with 17 bases between. The CDR3 DNA reads as TGTGCCACCCGAGCGGACGGATGGAATGAGCAGTTCTTC. Translating gives CATRADGWNEQFF.

The genes are TRBV19 and TRBJ1-5; TRBD1 matches at 7 bases. Per the germline V gene, CDR1 is LNHDA and CDR2 is SQIVND (reference sequence). The CDR3 sequence is 15 residues long. V gave up 2 bases and J gave up 5 bases; unmatched junction bases: 6. The DNA for the CDR3 is TGTGCCAGTAGTATAATTGACAGGGATCATCAGCCCCAGCATTTT. It translates to CASSIIDRDHQPQHF.